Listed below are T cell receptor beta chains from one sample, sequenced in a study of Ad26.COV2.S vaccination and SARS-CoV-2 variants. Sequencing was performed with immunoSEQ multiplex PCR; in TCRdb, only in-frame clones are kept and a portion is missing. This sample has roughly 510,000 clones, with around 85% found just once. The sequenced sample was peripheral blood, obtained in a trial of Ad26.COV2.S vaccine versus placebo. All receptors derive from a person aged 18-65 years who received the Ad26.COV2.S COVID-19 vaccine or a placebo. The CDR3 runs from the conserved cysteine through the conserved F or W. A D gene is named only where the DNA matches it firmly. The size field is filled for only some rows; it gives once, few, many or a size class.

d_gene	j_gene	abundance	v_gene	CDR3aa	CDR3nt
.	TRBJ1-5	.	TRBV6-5	CATQPAGNQPQHF	TGTGCCACCCAACCGGCTGGGAATCAGCCCCAGCATTTT
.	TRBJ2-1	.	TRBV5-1	CASSLGGDSYNEQFF	TGCGCCAGCAGCTTGGGAGGAGATTCTTACAATGAGCAGTTCTTC
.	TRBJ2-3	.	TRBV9	CASSVAPRENEYF	TGTGCCAGCAGCGTAGCGCCGAGGGAGAACGAGTATTTT
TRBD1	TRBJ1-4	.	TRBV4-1	CASSQVYGTGEKLFF	TGCGCCAGCAGCCAAGTATACGGGACAGGAGAAAAACTGTTTTTT
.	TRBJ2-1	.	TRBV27	CAGPEDNEQFF	TGTGCCGGCCCTGAGGACAATGAGCAGTTCTTC
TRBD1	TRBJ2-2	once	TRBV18	CASSPRQGDPGELFF	TGTGCCAGCTCACCCCGGCAGGGGGACCCCGGGGAGCTGTTTTTT
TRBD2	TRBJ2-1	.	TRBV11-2	CASSLGLAGLNNEQFF	TGTGCCAGCAGCTTAGGGTTAGCGGGACTTAACAATGAGCAGTTCTTC
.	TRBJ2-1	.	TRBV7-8	CASSLAGSDEQFF	TGTGCCAGCAGCTTAGCGGGCAGCGATGAGCAGTTCTTC
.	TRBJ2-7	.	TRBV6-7	CASSKRQTPLVTYEQYF	TGTGCCAGCAGTAAACGACAGACCCCTCTGGTTACCTACGAGCAGTACTTC
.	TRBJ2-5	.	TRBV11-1	CASSSKETQYF	TGTGCCAGCAGCTCAAAAGAGACCCAGTACTTC
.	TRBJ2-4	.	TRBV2	CASIRRGVLNIQYF	TGTGCCAGCATTCGCCGAGGGGTCCTCAACATTCAGTACTTC
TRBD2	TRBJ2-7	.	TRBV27	CASRGAGVSYEQYF	TGTGCCAGCAGAGGAGCGGGAGTAAGTTACGAGCAGTACTTC
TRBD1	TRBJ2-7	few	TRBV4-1	CASSRDRGYEQYF	TGCGCCAGCAGCCGGGACAGGGGGTACGAGCAGTACTTC
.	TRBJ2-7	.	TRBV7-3	CASSSAGRGEQYF	TGTGCCAGCAGTAGCGCGGGGCGCGGTGAGCAGTACTTC
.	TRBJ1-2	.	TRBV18	CASSPGVDFTYGYTF	TGTGCCAGCTCACCAGGCGTGGATTTTACCTATGGCTACACCTTC
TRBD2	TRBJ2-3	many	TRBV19	CASSSAGGTSIYTQYF	TGTGCCAGTTCATCGGCCGGAGGGACTAGCATATATACGCAGTATTTT
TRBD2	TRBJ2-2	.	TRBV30	CAWRMSAGVTGELFF	TGTGCCTGGAGGATGTCAGCGGGAGTCACCGGGGAGCTGTTTTTT
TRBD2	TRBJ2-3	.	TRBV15	CATSKAGGADTQYF	TGTGCCACCAGCAAGGCGGGAGGGGCAGATACGCAGTATTTT
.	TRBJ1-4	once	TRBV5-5	CASRTRSGITNEKLFF	TGTGCCAGCAGGACCCGTTCCGGAATTACTAATGAAAAACTGTTTTTT
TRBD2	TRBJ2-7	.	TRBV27	CASSLRGLAQYEQYF	TGTGCCAGCAGTTTAAGGGGACTAGCCCAATACGAGCAGTACTTC
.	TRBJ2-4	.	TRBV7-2	CASSQGVLFGNIQYF	TGTGCCAGCAGCCAGGGAGTACTCTTCGGAAACATTCAGTACTTC
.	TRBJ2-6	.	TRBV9	CASSVEGGHLSGANVLTF	TGTGCCAGCAGCGTAGAAGGCGGACACCTCTCTGGGGCCAACGTCCTGACTTTC
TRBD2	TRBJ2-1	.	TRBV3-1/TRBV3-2	CASSQAPGGDRPRFF	TGTGCCAGCAGCCAAGCCCCGGGGGGGGATCGTCCGCGGTTCTTC
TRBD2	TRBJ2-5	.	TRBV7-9	CASSPMGLAGETQYF	TGTGCCAGCAGCCCGATGGGACTAGCGGGAGAGACCCAGTACTTC
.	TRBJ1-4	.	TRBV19	CASSIWQGREKLFF	TGTGCCAGTAGTATTTGGCAGGGAAGGGAAAAACTGTTTTTT
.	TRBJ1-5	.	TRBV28	CASRGMGNQPQHF	TGTGCCAGCAGGGGTATGGGCAATCAGCCCCAGCATTTT